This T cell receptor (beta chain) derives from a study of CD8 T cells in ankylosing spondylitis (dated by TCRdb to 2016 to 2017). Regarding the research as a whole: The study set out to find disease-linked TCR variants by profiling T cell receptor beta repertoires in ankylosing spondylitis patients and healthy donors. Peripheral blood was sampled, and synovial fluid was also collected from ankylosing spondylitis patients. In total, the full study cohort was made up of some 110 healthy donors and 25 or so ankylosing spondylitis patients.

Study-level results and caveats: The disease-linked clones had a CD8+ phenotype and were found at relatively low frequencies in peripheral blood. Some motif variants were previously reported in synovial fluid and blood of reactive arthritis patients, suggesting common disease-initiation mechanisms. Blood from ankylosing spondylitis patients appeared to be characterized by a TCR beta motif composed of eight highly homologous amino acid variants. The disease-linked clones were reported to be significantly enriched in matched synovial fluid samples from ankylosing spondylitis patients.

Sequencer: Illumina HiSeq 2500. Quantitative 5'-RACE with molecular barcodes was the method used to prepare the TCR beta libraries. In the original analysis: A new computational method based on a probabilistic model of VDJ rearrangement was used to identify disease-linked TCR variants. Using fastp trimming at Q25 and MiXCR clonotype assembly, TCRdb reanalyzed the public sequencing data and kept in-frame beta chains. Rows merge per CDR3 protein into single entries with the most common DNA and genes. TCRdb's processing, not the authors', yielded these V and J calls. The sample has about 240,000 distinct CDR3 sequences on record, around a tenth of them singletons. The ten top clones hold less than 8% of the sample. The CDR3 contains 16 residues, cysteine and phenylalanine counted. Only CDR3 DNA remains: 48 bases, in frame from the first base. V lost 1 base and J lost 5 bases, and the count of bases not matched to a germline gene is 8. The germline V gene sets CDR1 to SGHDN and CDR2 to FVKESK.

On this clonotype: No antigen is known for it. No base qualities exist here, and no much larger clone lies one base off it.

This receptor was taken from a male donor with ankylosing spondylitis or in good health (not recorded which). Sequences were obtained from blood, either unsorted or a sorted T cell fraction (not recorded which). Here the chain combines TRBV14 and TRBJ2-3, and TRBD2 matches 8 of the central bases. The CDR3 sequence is CASSQGTAGVVDTQYF. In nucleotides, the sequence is TGTGCCAGCAGCCAAGGGACAGCGGGAGTGGTAGATACGCAGTATTTT.